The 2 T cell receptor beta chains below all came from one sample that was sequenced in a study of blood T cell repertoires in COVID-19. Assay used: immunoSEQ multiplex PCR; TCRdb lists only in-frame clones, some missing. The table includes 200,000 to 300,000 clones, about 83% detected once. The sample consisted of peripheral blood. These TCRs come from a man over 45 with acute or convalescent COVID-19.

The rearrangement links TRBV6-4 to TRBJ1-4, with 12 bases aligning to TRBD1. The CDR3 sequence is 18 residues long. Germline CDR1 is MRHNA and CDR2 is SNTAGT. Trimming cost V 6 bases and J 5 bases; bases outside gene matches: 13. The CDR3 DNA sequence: TGTGCCAGCAGGCGACCCGGGACAGGGGGCAGTGTCAATGAAAAACTGTTTTTT. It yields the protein CASRRPGTGGSVNEKLFF.

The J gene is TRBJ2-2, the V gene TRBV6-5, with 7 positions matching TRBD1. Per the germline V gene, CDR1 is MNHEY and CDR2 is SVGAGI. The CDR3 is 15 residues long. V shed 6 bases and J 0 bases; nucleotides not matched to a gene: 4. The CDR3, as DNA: TGTGCCAGCAGAAACAGGGGAGCGAACACCGGGGAGCTGTTTTTT. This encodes CASRNRGANTGELFF.